The subject of this entry is one T cell receptor (beta chain). Its antigen is as yet unknown. In the PCR, 60 Vbeta and 13 Jbeta primers were used. Here immunoSEQ multiplex PCR was the method, and the copy in TCRdb shows in-frame clones only, minus some. The sample comprises over 80,000 clones, approximately 75% of which are singletons, and approximately 3% rests with the top ten. V dropped 6 bases and J dropped 5; count of bases not matched to a gene: 8. Germline-derived CDR1 and CDR2 are MRHNA and SNTAGT. CDR3 length: 15 amino acids. These data belong to a study of cytomegalovirus exposure and HLA in healthy donors. The study, taken as a whole, reports: Within a later analysis, the majority of CMV-associated TCR beta chains appeared HLA-restricted. The classifier, whose performance was assessed in both the original and validation cohorts, reportedly diagnosed cytomegalovirus status with high specificity and sensitivity. Reportedly, fewer N-insertions than the approximately 700-donor mean appeared in an Asian-associated ancestry cluster in a later analysis.

Sequenced material: PBMCs. The TCR was taken from a female donor in good health and CMV-seropositive. The V and J genes are TRBV6-4 and TRBJ2-5; 11 bases map to TRBD1. The CDR3 DNA reads as TGTGCCAGCAGGGTGGACAGGGGGCTGGAGGAGACCCAGTACTTC. It specifies CASRVDRGLEETQYF.